A selection of T cell receptor beta chains follows, all from one sample in a study of T cell repertoires in cytomegalovirus infection. TCRdb analysed the reads with MiXCR anew, one entry per CDR3 protein. The sample contains approximately 910,000 distinct CDR3 sequences, roughly 30% of which appear only once. No antigen has been identified for these receptors. The starting material was cultured CD8+ T cells from PBMCs, obtained from culture after CMV antigen stimulation. The receptors here all came from a human donor in good health (CMV status not recorded). Some clones in this sample may be carry-over from other donors' samples. Each CDR3 is given with its conserved first and last residue. A D gene is named only where the DNA matches it firmly. Some rows have no size entry. The others give once, few or many, or a class for an expanded clone.

V	J	size	D	DNA	CDR3
TRBV28	TRBJ2-3	.	TRBD2	TGTGCCACCTACACCGGGACTACAATTCCCGTAGATACGCAGTATTTT	CATYTGTTIPVDTQYF
TRBV28	TRBJ2-5	few	.	TGTGCCAGCAGAATAGGAGCAATCCAAGAGACCCAGTACTTC	CASRIGAIQETQYF
TRBV7-9	TRBJ2-1	.	TRBD1	TGTGCCAGCAGCTCGACCGGGACAGGGGTTGGAGCCTACAATGAGCAGTTCTTC	CASSSTGTGVGAYNEQFF
TRBV20-1	TRBJ2-3	.	TRBD2	TGCAGTGCTAGAGGGAGGGCTAGCGGGGGGCATGAAGATACGCAGTATTTT	CSARGRASGGHEDTQYF
TRBV6-1	TRBJ2-5	few	TRBD2	TGTGGATATTGGGCGGGGGGACAAGAGACCCAGTACTTC	CGYWAGGQETQYF
TRBV6-5	TRBJ2-7	few	.	TGTGCCAGCAGTTTTACAGGGGAGGTGTACGAGCAGTACTTC	CASSFTGEVYEQYF
TRBV4-3	TRBJ2-2	many	TRBD2	TGCGCCAGCAGCCAAGATTCGGGGGGGCGTCCCGGGGAGCTGTTTTTT	CASSQDSGGRPGELFF
TRBV7-9	TRBJ1-3	.	.	TGTGCCAGCATCCTCGCCGGGAGCTCTGGAAACACCATATATTTT	CASILAGSSGNTIYF
TRBV6-1	TRBJ2-3	.	TRBD1	TGTGCCAGCAGTGAACCCCCAAGGGGGCTCTTAGATACGCAGTATTTT	CASSEPPRGLLDTQYF
TRBV12-3/TRBV12-4	TRBJ2-7	few	.	TGTGCCAGCAGTTTAGATTGGGACGGAACCTACGAGCAGTACTTC	CASSLDWDGTYEQYF
TRBV6-1	TRBJ2-1	few	.	TGTGCCAGCAGTGAAGTCGACGCCGAAGGTAATGAGCAGTTCTTC	CASSEVDAEGNEQFF